This section outlines one T cell receptor beta chain sequence together with its context. TCRdb fed the RT-PCR reads into MiXCR, producing one record per CDR3 protein. The sample yields about 680,000 distinct CDR3 sequences, 14% seen once. J gave up 1 base and V 0 bases, and 8 bases lay outside the gene matches. The CDR3 spans 18 residues. Germline CDR1 and CDR2: MNHEY and SVGAGI. The sequencing input was memory CD4+ T cells from blood. This sequence was found in a female donor in good health, serving as a healthy control. The chain recombines TRBV6-5 with TRBJ2-3; 9 nucleotides align to TRBD1. The CDR3 sequence: CASSYSEQGAFGTDTQYF. The CDR3 DNA reads TGTGCCAGCAGTTACTCAGAACAGGGGGCCTTCGGCACAGATACGCAGTATTTT.